This T cell receptor beta chain was sequenced for a study of T cells expressing NK-cell markers. Whole-study results and caveats: As a fraction of CD8+ T cells, dominant NKG2C+ clonotypes reached roughly 1.0-7.5% in 5 to 7 donors. Whether expanded NKG2C+ T cell clones were HCMV-specific remained unclear.

TCRdb reprocessed the 5' RACE reads, with one entry per CDR3 protein and no DNA. This sample's table has some 440,000 distinct CDR3 sequences. On this clonotype itself: What it binds is not known.

The CDR3 length is 14 residues. Per germline, CDR1 SGHTA and CDR2 FQGNSA. This TCR derives from a woman aged 50 to 65 in good health. The specimen sequenced was blood T cells: a sorted CD56 or NKG2C T cell subset, CD4+ or CD8+ T cells, or bulk PBMC T cells (not recorded which). The rearrangement links TRBV7-2 to TRBJ2-3; no DNA is available, so the TRBD2 call from TCRdb remains unchecked. The CDR3 region is CASSLLAGVHTQYF.